The clone carrying this TCR beta chain was picked up a small number of times. The antigen is unknown. Of the isolated RNA, all was reverse transcribed, and so the sequenced material was expressed TCRB transcripts. Mean read depth for naive, central memory and regulatory T cell samples was 3.5 million or so reads. This table comes from immunoSEQ multiplex PCR, and its TCRdb copy is limited to in-frame clones, with some not included. The sample contains 150,000 to 200,000 clones, 7.8% of which appear only once. The data were taken from a study of beta chain features in type 1 diabetes. General observations from the study: In all four CD4+ subsets, TCRB CDR3 length was significantly, moderately reduced in type 1 diabetes. Still unanswered here is whether HLA type influences TCRB rearrangement.

Isolation of CD4+ naive, central memory, regulatory and stem cell-like memory cells was achieved by sorting via CD45RO/CCR7/CD25/CD127/CD95/CD27. This receptor was obtained from a woman between 35 and 50 years old with type 1 diabetes. The sample consisted of central memory CD4+ T cells from blood.

The CDR3 bases are TGTGCCAGCAGCCCCGGGGGGGGAGAGGAGACCCAGTACTTC. Its translation: CASSPGGGEETQYF. The chain combines TRBV28 with TRBJ2-5, with 8 bases fitting TRBD2. J was trimmed by 5 bases and V by 6 bases; bases with no gene match: 8. Per germline, CDR1 MDHEN and CDR2 SYDVKM. The CDR3 length is 14 residues. The full variable domain, its missing parts supplied by reference TRBV28 and TRBJ2-5, is DVKVTQSSRYLVKRTGEKVFLECVQDMDHENMFWYRQDPGLGLRLIYFSYDVKMKEKGDIPEGYSVSREKKERFSLILESASTNQTSMYLCASSPGGGEETQYFGPGTRLLVL.